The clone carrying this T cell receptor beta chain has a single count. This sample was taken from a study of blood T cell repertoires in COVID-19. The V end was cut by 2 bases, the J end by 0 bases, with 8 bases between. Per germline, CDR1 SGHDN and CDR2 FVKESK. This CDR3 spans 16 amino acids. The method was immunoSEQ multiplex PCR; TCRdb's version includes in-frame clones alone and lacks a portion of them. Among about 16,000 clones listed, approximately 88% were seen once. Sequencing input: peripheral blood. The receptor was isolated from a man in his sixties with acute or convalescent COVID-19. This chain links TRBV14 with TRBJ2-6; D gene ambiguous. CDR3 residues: CASSQLAHSGANVLTF. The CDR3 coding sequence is TGTGCCAGCAGCCAACTGGCCCACTCTGGGGCCAACGTCCTGACTTTC.